The rows below give T cell receptor beta chains drawn from one sample of a study of blood T cell repertoires in COVID-19. This table comes from immunoSEQ multiplex PCR, and its TCRdb copy is limited to in-frame clones, with some not included. The repertoire holds roughly 29,000 clones, with 70% to 90% as singletons. Sequencing was performed on peripheral blood. These receptors originate from a human donor in a cohort sampled during active COVID-19. Each CDR3 is given with its conserved first and last residue. A D gene is named only where the DNA matches it firmly. The size field is filled for only some rows; it gives once, few, many or a size class.

V,J,size,D,DNA,CDR3
TRBV6-5,TRBJ2-7,NA,NA,TGTGCCAGCAGTTATCGGGAGTCCTACGAGCAGTACTTC,CASSYRESYEQYF
TRBV7-8,TRBJ1-6,once,NA,TGTGCCAGCAGCGTTCACAGGGATAATTCACCCCTCCACTTT,CASSVHRDNSPLHF
TRBV7-8,TRBJ1-6,NA,TRBD1,TGTGCCAGCAGCTACCTCGACAGGGGGCCTTTTTCACCCCTCCACTTT,CASSYLDRGPFSPLHF
TRBV2,TRBJ1-1,NA,NA,TGTGCCAGCAGGGGGCGGCAGAACACTGAAGCTTTCTTT,CASRGRQNTEAFF
TRBV19,TRBJ2-3,once,TRBD2,TGTGCCAGTAGTTCGGGACTAGCGGGGGGACCTACGCAGTATTTT,CASSSGLAGGPTQYF
TRBV29-1,TRBJ1-1,NA,NA,TGCAGCGTAGACCCACAGGGGAACACTGAAGCTTTCTTT,CSVDPQGNTEAFF
TRBV6-5,TRBJ1-2,NA,NA,TGTGCCAGTCAATCCGCCGGGACACCTTATGGCTACACCTTC,CASQSAGTPYGYTF
TRBV12-3/TRBV12-4,TRBJ2-7,NA,NA,TGTGCCAGCAGTTACCAGGGCGCCTACGAGCAGTACTTC,CASSYQGAYEQYF
TRBV2,TRBJ1-5,NA,NA,TGTGCCAGCATGACAGGTGGCGGTCGGAATCAGCCCCAGCATTTT,CASMTGGGRNQPQHF
TRBV3-1/TRBV3-2,TRBJ1-1,NA,TRBD1,TGTGCCAGCAGTTCCGCGCAGGGGGTGGGGGCGAACACTGAAGCTTTCTTT,CASSSAQGVGANTEAFF
TRBV5-6,TRBJ1-1,NA,NA,TGTGCCAGCAGCTGGGGGCTGGAGAACACTGAAGCTTTCTTT,CASSWGLENTEAFF
TRBV6-5,TRBJ1-5,NA,NA,TGTGCCAGCAGTTACAGTAGGGCAGGGCATCAGCCCCAGCATTTT,CASSYSRAGHQPQHF
TRBV5-6,TRBJ1-1,NA,NA,TGTGCCAGCAGCTTGTACGGCAGGGTTATCGAGAACACTGAAGCTTTCTTT,CASSLYGRVIENTEAFF
TRBV30,TRBJ2-2,NA,NA,TGTGCATTCGGTTGGACCGGGGAGCTGTTTTTT,CAFGWTGELFF
TRBV5-6,TRBJ2-5,NA,TRBD1,TGTGCCAGCAGCTTCGAGGGGACAGGGAACCAAGAGACCCAGTACTTC,CASSFEGTGNQETQYF
TRBV30,TRBJ2-7,NA,NA,TGTGCCTTCTCGGGGACCTACGAGCAGTACTTC,CAFSGTYEQYF
TRBV27,TRBJ2-4,NA,TRBD2,TGTGCCAGCAGTTTACGGCTAGCGGGAGTTGACAAAAACATTCAGTACTTC,CASSLRLAGVDKNIQYF
TRBV18,TRBJ1-1,few,NA,TGTGCCAGCTCACCCATCCAGGGTGAAGCTTTCTTT,CASSPIQGEAFF
TRBV6-5,TRBJ1-1,NA,TRBD1,TGTGCCAGCAGTCGGGGGGACAGGGCGTCCACTGAAGCTTTCTTT,CASSRGDRASTEAFF
TRBV11-1,TRBJ2-3,NA,NA,TGTGCCAGCAGCCCAGGGGCAGATACGCAGTATTTT,CASSPGADTQYF
TRBV2,TRBJ1-3,NA,NA,TGTGCCAGCAGTGTGTCGCACATCTCTGGAAACACCATATATTTT,CASSVSHISGNTIYF
TRBV9,TRBJ1-5,NA,NA,TGTGCCAGCAGCGTAGGGGGGCCAAACCAGCCCCAGCATTTT,CASSVGGPNQPQHF
TRBV29-1,TRBJ1-1,NA,TRBD1,TGCAGCGTTAACAGGGGTCTGAACACTGAAGCTTTCTTT,CSVNRGLNTEAFF